These 21 T cell receptor beta chains were sequenced from one sample in a study of blood T cell repertoires in COVID-19. TCRdb's copy holds only in-frame clones and misses some; the assay was immunoSEQ multiplex PCR. The data show under 500,000 clones, with around 89% seen just once and 4.3% held by the top ten. The sequenced sample was peripheral blood. Source of these receptors: a woman aged 25 to 39 with acute or convalescent COVID-19.

The chain uses TRBV9 and TRBJ1-2; possible D gene TRBD1, 6 bases. Trimming stripped 3 bases from V and 2 bases from J, with 11 bases between. The CDR3 sequence is 14 residues long. Per the germline V gene, CDR1 is SGDLS and CDR2 is YYNGEE. CDR3 sequence (DNA): TGTGCCAGCAGCGCCGGGACACCCAACTATGGCTACACCTTC. This translates into CASSAGTPNYGYTF.

The V and J genes are TRBV10-3 and TRBJ2-3, with 9 bases fitting TRBD2. Germline-derived CDR1 and CDR2 are ENHRY and SYGVKD. V trimming: 4 bases; J trimming: 2 bases; junction bases outside the gene matches: 13. The CDR3 is 18 residues long. For the CDR3, the DNA is TGTGCCATCAGTGCGCCCCCGCTAGCGGGGTATATCACAGATACGCAGTATTTT. Translating gives CAISAPPLAGYITDTQYF.

The gene calls are TRBV5-1 and TRBJ2-1; TRBD2 matches at 11 bases. CDR3 length: 18 amino acids. The trim removed 0 bases at V and 4 bases at J, leaving 9 bases unmatched. Germline V gene lookup returns CDR1 SGHRS and CDR2 YFSETQ. This chain's CDR3 is CASSLGTVTSGAYNEQFF. CDR3 nucleotide sequence: TGCGCCAGCAGCTTGGGAACGGTGACTAGCGGGGCTTACAATGAGCAGTTCTTC.

V and J are TRBV2 and TRBJ2-6, with D hard to call. The CDR3 contains 15 residues. With 1 base removed from V and 1 base from J, the gap between germline ends came to 5 bases. Germline V CDR1 and CDR2: SNHLY, FYNNEI. The CDR3 loop reads CASSEVQSGANVLTF. CDR3 bases: TGTGCCAGCAGTGAAGTCCAGTCTGGGGCCAACGTCCTGACTTTC.

The chain links TRBV5-6 to TRBJ1-1; D unclear. The CDR3 loop spans 13 amino acids. Germline V gene lookup returns CDR1 SGHDT and CDR2 YYEEEE. V lost 1 base and J lost 6, with 10 bases in between. This chain's CDR3 is CASSLLEGSEAFF. In DNA, the CDR3 is TGTGCCAGCAGCTTGCTAGAGGGCTCTGAAGCTTTCTTT.

The chain combines TRBV14 with TRBJ2-7; TRBD2 aligns across 8 bases. The CDR3 is 13 amino acids. J was trimmed by 4 bases and V by 6 bases; bases with no gene match: 5. Germline CDR1 and CDR2: SGHDN and FVKESK. CDR3 coding DNA: TGTGCCAGCAGGCCAGCGGGGGATTACGAGCAGTACTTC. The encoded protein is CASRPAGDYEQYF. Full variable domain (missing parts from reference TRBV14 and TRBJ2-7): EAGVTQFPSHSVIEKGQTVTLRCDPISGHDNLYWYRRVMGKEIKFLLHFVKESKQDESGMPNNRFLAERTGGTYSTLKVQPAELEDSGVYFCASRPAGDYEQYFGPGTRLTVT.

The chain is built from TRBV5-1 and TRBJ2-3; 7 positions match TRBD1. V shed 4 bases and J 1 base; nucleotides not matched to a gene: 9. The CDR3 spans 16 residues. The germline V gene encodes CDR1 SGHRS and CDR2 YFSETQ. The DNA for the CDR3 is TGCGCCAGCAGCCGGGACAGCCCTCTGGGCACAGATACGCAGTATTTT. Protein product: CASSRDSPLGTDTQYF. Looking up the rest from reference TRBV5-1 and TRBJ2-3 gives the full variable domain: KAGVTQTPRYLIKTRGQQVTLSCSPISGHRSVSWYQQTPGQGLQFLFEYFSETQRNKGNFPGRFSGRQFSNSRSEMNVSTLELGDSALYLCASSRDSPLGTDTQYFGPGTRLTVL.

The rearrangement uses TRBV2 and TRBJ1-2; 8 positions match TRBD1. CDR1 is SNHLY and CDR2 is FYNNEI in the germline V gene. This CDR3 is 11 amino acids long. Unmatched junction bases numbered 1, after V lost 9 bases and J lost 4 bases. Here the CDR3 DNA reads TGTGCCAGGGGACAGGCCTATGGCTACACCTTC. Residues: CARGQAYGYTF.

The chain couples TRBV20-1 to TRBJ1-2, with D tentatively TRBD1 (5 bases). The V gene's germline CDR1 is DFQATT and CDR2 SNEGSKA (reference sequence). The CDR3 has 10 amino acids. CDR3 DNA: TGCAACCCAGGGAACTATGGCTACACCTTC. Its protein product is CNPGNYGYTF.

The chain couples TRBV3-1 (or the pseudogene TRBV3-2) to TRBJ2-4; 7 nucleotides match TRBD2. In germline, CDR1 is LGHDT, CDR2 YNNKEL (reference sequence). The CDR3 consists of 15 residues. Trimming removed 4 bases from V and 6 bases from J; junction bases left unmatched: 9. CDR3: CASSPSGGLGNIQYF. CDR3 DNA: TGTGCCAGCAGCCCCTCGGGGGGTTTAGGAAACATTCAGTACTTC.

V and J are TRBV19 and TRBJ2-1, with TRBD1 matching over 7 bases. V shed 7 bases and J 10 bases; nucleotides not matched to a gene: 7. Germline loops: CDR1 LNHDA, CDR2 SQIVND (reference sequence). This CDR3 region has 12 residues. Here the CDR3 DNA reads TGTGCCAGTACCCCCCCCAGGGGGGAGCAGTTCTTC. Its translation is CASTPPRGEQFF.

The CDR3 spells CASSPRGQTLGNTEAFF. CDR3 nucleotides: TGCGCCAGCAGCCCGCGAGGCCAAACACTAGGGAACACTGAAGCTTTCTTT. The chain joins TRBV5-1 to TRBJ1-1; D is unresolved. The CDR3 spans 17 residues. Germline loops: CDR1 SGHRS, CDR2 YFSETQ. The V and J ends lost 4 bases and 1 base respectively, with 20 bases between them.

This chain joins TRBV11-3 and TRBJ2-3, with D possibly TRBD2 on 6 matching bases. CDR3 length: 13 amino acids. V lost 5 bases and J 3 bases, leaving 9 bases between the germline ends. In germline, CDR1 is SGHNT, CDR2 YENEEA. The CDR3 DNA follows: TGTGCCAGCAGCCCCCGGGAGACAGATACGCAGTATTTT. Protein: CASSPRETDTQYF.

V and J are TRBV21-1 and TRBJ1-5. TRBV21-1 is recorded as a pseudogene. This CDR3 spans 20 amino acids. The CDR3 is CASSKERTSLAGYSNQPQHF. CDR3 coding DNA: TGTGCCAGCAGCAAAGAGAGGACCTCTTTGGCGGGCTATAGCAATCAGCCCCAGCATTTT.

J is TRBJ2-3 and V is TRBV10-1; tentative D call: TRBD1 (5 bases). Per germline, CDR1 WNHNN and CDR2 SYGVQD (reference sequence). V dropped 9 bases and J dropped 2 bases, with 12 bases sitting between them. The CDR3 is made up of 13 amino acids. CDR3 in DNA: TGCGCCAGAGGGGCGGTCCACACAGATACGCAGTATTTT. Its translation: CARGAVHTDTQYF.

The CDR3 protein is CASSLGLNFETYEQYF. DNA for the CDR3: TGCGCCAGCAGCTTGGGACTAAATTTCGAAACCTACGAGCAGTACTTC. This chain joins TRBV5-1 and TRBJ2-7; possible D gene TRBD2, 5 bases. Germline values: CDR1 SGHRS, CDR2 YFSETQ. The length of the CDR3 is 16 residues. V was shortened by 0 bases and J by 2 bases, with 15 bases between the two germline ends.

The J gene is TRBJ2-7, the V gene TRBV5-1, with D perhaps TRBD2 (6 bases). This CDR3 is built from 13 residues. Germline V gene sequence: CDR1 SGHRS, CDR2 YFSETQ. Trimming took off 4 bases at V and 3 bases at J, with 11 bases between the two ends. In DNA form, the CDR3 reads TGCGCCAGCAGCAAGGAGGGGCACTACGAGCAGTACTTC. This sequence encodes CASSKEGHYEQYF.

The chain is built from TRBV5-6 and TRBJ1-1, with D possibly TRBD1 on 5 matching bases. Trimming took 5 bases from V and 4 from J, leaving 12 bases between them. The CDR3 consists of 13 residues. Germline loops: CDR1 SGHDT, CDR2 YYEEEE. The CDR3 loop is CASSSDKGTEAFF. CDR3 DNA: TGTGCCAGCAGTTCGGACAAAGGCACTGAAGCTTTCTTT.

The V gene is TRBV6-2 or TRBV6-3, the J gene TRBJ2-2; 12 bases align to TRBD2. The germline CDR1 and CDR2 sequences are MNHEY and SVGEGT. The CDR3 is made up of 17 amino acids. J lost 1 base, V lost 2 bases, and 2 bases had no gene match. The CDR3: CASSYKTSGGNTGELFF. CDR3 DNA sequence: TGTGCCAGCAGTTACAAGACTAGCGGGGGGAACACCGGGGAGCTGTTTTTT.

This clone was seen a handful of times. The chain is built from TRBV9 and TRBJ1-2; 8 nucleotides agree with TRBD1. This CDR3 is built from 15 residues. Losses at the gene ends were 3 bases for V and 7 bases for J; bases not matched to a gene: 11. The germline CDR1 and CDR2 sequences are SGDLS and YYNGEE. CDR3 residues: CASSGEQGVGGGYTF. The CDR3 region has the DNA TGTGCCAGCAGCGGAGAACAGGGGGTGGGCGGTGGCTACACCTTC.

V is TRBV24-1 and J is TRBJ2-3, with D possibly TRBD2 on 6 matching bases. Per germline, CDR1 KGHDR and CDR2 SFDVKD. The CDR3 consists of 14 residues. V dropped 9 bases and J dropped 2 bases, with 14 bases sitting between them. The CDR3 region is CATAFGGNTDTQYF. The CDR3 DNA follows: TGTGCCACCGCCTTTGGGGGGAACACAGATACGCAGTATTTT.